This T cell receptor beta chain derives from a study of T cells in Graves' hyperthyroidism and ophthalmopathy. General study findings and limits: Progression to ophthalmopathy was predicted a median of roughly seven months early. Blood also carried most thyroid clonotypes expanded above 0.001.

Amplified regions were TCR beta CDR3 sequences from RNA transcripts. The study used the HTBI primer set for a first-round RT-PCR of the TCR CDR3. TCRdb re-analysed the multiplex PCR reads in MiXCR, keeping a single row per CDR3 protein. The repertoire holds 560,000 or so distinct CDR3 sequences, more than 45% seen once, with 6.5% to 9% in the top ten. On this clonotype: Its antigen remains unknown. The junction departs from germline at one end; a sequencing error may be responsible.

Uncontrolled infection, other autoimmune disease, pregnancy or lactation barred patients from enrollment. The CDR3 covers 18 residues. Germline CDR1 is SEHNR and CDR2 is FQNEAQ (reference sequence). The sample taken for sequencing was peripheral blood or thyroid tissue (not recorded which). This receptor was identified in a young woman with Graves' hyperthyroidism. This chain connects TRBV7-9 to TRBJ1-2; 9 bases match TRBD1. In DNA, the CDR3 is TGCGCCAGCAGCTTGTCCCACCCCGCGGGACAGGGACCCTATGGCTACACCTTC. Translating it yields CASSLSHPAGQGPYGYTF. Complete variable domain (other parts from reference TRBV7-9 and TRBJ1-2): DTGVSQNPRHKITKRGQNVTFRCDPISEHNRLYWYRQTLGQGPEFLTYFQNEAQLEKSRLLSDRFSAERPKGSFSTLEIQRTEQGDSAMYLCASSLSHPAGQGPYGYTFGSGTRLTVV.